This T cell receptor beta chain was sequenced in a study of cytotoxic CD8 clonotypes in ibrutinib-treated CLL. The V gene end was trimmed by 2 bases and the J gene end by 5 bases; junction bases not matched to a gene: 9. Germline loops: CDR1 SQVTM, CDR2 ANQGSEA. The CDR3 has 16 residues. Clones were read by immunoSEQ multiplex PCR, and TCRdb kept only the in-frame ones, dropping some. The sample includes approximately 100,000 clones, about 74% of them seen just once. The sequence derives from a human donor with chronic lymphocytic leukemia. This chain connects TRBV29-1 to TRBJ2-2; 9 bases agree with TRBD2. The material sequenced was PBMCs, taken after 24 months of ibrutinib treatment. The CDR3 protein is CSVESFLAGSTGELFF. CDR3 bases: TGCAGCGTTGAATCGTTCCTAGCGGGGTCGACCGGGGAGCTGTTTTTT.